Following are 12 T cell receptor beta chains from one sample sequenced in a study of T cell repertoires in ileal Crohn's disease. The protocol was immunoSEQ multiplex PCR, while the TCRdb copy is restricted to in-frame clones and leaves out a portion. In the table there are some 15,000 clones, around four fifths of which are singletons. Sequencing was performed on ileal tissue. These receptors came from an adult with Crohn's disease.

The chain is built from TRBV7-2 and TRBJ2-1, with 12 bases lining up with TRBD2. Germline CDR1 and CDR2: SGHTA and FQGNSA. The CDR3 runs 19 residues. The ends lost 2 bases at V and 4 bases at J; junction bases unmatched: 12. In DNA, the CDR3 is TGTGCCAGCAGCTTATTTAGGCTAGCGGGAGGGTACCAATACAATGAGCAGTTCTTC. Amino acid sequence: CASSLFRLAGGYQYNEQFF.

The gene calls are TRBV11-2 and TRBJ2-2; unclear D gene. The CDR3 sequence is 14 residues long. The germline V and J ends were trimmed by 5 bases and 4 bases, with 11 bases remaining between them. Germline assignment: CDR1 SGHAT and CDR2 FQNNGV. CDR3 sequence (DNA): TGTGCCAGCAGCACCATCCCCGGCACCGGGGAGCTGTTTTTT. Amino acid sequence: CASSTIPGTGELFF.

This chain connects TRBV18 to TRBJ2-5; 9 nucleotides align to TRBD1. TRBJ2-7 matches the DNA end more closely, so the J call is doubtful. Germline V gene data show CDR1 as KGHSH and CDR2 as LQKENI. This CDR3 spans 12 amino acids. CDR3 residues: CASSRTGDEQYF. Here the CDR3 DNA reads TGTGCCAGCTCCCGGACAGGGGACGAGCAGTACTTC.

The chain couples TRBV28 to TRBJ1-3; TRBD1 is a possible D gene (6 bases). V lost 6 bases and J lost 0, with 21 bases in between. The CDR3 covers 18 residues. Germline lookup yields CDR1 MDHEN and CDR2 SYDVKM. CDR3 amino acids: CASSNYIATGFSGNTIYF. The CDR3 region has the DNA TGTGCCAGCAGCAACTACATCGCGACAGGATTCTCTGGAAACACCATATATTTT.

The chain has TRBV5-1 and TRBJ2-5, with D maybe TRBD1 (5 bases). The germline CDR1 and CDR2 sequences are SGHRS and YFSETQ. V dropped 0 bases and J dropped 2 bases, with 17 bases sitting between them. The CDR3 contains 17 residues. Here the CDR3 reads CASSLEQRGWWQETQYF. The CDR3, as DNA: TGCGCCAGCAGCTTGGAACAAAGGGGCTGGTGGCAAGAGACCCAGTACTTC.

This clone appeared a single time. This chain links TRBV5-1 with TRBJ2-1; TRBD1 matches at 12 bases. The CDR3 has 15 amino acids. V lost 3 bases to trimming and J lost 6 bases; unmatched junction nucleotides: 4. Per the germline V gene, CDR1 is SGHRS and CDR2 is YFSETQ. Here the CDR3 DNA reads TGCGCCAGCAGCTGGGACAGGGGGCCTACCAATGAGCAGTTCTTC. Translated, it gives CASSWDRGPTNEQFF. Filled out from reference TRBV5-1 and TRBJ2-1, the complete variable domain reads KAGVTQTPRYLIKTRGQQVTLSCSPISGHRSVSWYQQTPGQGLQFLFEYFSETQRNKGNFPGRFSGRQFSNSRSEMNVSTLELGDSALYLCASSWDRGPTNEQFFGPGTRLTVL.

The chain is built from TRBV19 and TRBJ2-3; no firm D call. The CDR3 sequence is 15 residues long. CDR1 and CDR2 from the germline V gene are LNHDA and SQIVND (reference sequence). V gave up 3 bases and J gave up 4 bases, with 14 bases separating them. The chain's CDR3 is CASSMGWRPSDTQYF. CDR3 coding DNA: TGTGCCAGTAGTATGGGTTGGAGACCCTCAGATACGCAGTATTTT.

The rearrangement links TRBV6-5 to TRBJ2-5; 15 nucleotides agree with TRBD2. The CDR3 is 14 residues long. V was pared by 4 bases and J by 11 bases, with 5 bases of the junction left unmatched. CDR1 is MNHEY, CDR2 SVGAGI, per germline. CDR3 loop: CASSSGLAGGGQYF. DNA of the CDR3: TGTGCCAGCAGTTCGGGACTAGCGGGAGGTGGGCAGTACTTC.

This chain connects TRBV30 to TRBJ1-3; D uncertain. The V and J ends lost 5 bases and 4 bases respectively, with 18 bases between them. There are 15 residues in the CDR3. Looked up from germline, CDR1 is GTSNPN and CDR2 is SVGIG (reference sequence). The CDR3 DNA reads TGTGCCTGGGCTCCTTCTCTGAACTGGGGAAACACCATATATTTT. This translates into CAWAPSLNWGNTIYF. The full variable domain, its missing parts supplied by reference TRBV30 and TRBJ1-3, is SQTIHQWPATLVQPVGSPLSLECTVEGTSNPNLYWYRQAAGRGLQLLFYSVGIGQISSEVPQNLSASRPQDRQFILSSKKLLLSDSGFYLCAWAPSLNWGNTIYFGEGSWLTVV.

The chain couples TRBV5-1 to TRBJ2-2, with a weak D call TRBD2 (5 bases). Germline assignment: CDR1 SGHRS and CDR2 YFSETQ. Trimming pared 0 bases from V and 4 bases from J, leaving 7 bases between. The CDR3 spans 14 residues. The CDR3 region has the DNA TGCGCCAGCAGCTTGGGGCTAGCCACCGGGGAGCTGTTTTTT. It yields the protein CASSLGLATGELFF.

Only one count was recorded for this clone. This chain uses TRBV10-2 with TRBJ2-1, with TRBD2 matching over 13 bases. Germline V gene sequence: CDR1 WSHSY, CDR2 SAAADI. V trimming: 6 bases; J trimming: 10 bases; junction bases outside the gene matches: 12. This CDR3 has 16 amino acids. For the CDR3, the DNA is TGCGCCAGCAGAAGTGGACTAGCGGGAGCCCCGGGGGAGCAGTTCTTC. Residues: CASRSGLAGAPGEQFF.

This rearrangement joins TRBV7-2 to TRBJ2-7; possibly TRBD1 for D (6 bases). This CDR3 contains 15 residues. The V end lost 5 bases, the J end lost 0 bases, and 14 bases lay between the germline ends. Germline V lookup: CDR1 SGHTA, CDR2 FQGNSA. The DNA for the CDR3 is TGTGCCAGCAGCGTTACGAGGGGGAGCTCCTACGAGCAGTACTTC. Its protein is CASSVTRGSSYEQYF.